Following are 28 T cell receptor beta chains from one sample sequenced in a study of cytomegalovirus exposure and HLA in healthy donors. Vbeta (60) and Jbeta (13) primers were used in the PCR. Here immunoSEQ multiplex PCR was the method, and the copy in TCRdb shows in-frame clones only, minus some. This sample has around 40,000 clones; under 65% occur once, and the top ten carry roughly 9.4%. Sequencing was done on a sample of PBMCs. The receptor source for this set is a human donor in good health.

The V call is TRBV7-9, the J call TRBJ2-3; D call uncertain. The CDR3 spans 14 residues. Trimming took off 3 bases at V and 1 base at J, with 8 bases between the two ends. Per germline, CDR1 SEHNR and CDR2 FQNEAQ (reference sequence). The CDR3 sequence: CASSFLDRTDTQYF. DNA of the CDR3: TGTGCCAGCAGCTTCCTAGATCGCACAGATACGCAGTATTTT.

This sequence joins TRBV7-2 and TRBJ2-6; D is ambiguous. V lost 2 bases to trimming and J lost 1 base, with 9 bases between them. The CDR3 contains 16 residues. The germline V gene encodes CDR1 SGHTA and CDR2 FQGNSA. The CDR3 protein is CASSLITGSGANVLTF. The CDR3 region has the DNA TGTGCCAGCAGCTTAATTACGGGTTCTGGGGCCAACGTCCTGACTTTC.

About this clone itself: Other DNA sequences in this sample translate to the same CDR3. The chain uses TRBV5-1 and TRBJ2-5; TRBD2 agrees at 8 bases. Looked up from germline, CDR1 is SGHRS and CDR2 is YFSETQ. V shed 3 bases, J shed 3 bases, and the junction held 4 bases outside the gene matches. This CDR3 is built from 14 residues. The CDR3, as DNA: TGCGCCAGCAGCTCCGGGACTAGTGAAGAGACCCAGTACTTC. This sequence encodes CASSSGTSEETQYF.

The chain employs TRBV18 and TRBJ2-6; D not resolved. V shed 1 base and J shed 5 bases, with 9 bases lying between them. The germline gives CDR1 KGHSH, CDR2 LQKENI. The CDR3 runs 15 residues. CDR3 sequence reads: CASSPLGSRANVLTF. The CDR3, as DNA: TGTGCCAGCTCACCACTCGGTAGTCGGGCCAACGTCCTGACTTTC. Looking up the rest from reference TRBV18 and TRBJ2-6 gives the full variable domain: NAGVMQNPRHLVRRRGQEARLRCSPMKGHSHVYWYRQLPEEGLKFMVYLQKENIIDESGMPKERFSAEFPKEGPSILRIQQVVRGDSAAYFCASSPLGSRANVLTFGAGSRLTVL.

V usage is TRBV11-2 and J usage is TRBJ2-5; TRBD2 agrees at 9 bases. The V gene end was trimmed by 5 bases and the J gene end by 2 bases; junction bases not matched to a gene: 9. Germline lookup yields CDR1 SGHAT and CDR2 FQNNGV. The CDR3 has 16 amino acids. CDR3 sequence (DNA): TGTGCCAGCAGCCGGGCAGGAGCGGGGGGACAAGAGACCCAGTACTTC. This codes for CASSRAGAGGQETQYF.

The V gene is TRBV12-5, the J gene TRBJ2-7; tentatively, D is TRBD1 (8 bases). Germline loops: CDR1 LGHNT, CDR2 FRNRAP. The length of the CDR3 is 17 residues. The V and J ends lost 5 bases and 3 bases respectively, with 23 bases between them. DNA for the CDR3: TGTGCTAGTGGTCGTGGCCCCGACAGGGGAGGGAACTACGAGCAGTACTTC. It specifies CASGRGPDRGGNYEQYF.

CDR3 nucleotides: TGTGCCAGCAGCTCCCGCCCGGGACACTTTACAGATACGCAGTATTTT. It is translated as CASSSRPGHFTDTQYF. The chain couples TRBV7-8 to TRBJ2-3; tentative D call: TRBD1 (6 bases). Germline assignment: CDR1 SGHVS and CDR2 FQNEAQ. The CDR3 has 16 residues. Trimming removed 4 bases from V and 3 bases from J, with 17 bases in between. Full variable domain (rest looked up from reference TRBV7-8 and TRBJ2-3): GAGVSQSPRYKVAKRGQDVALRCDPISGHVSLFWYQQALGQGPEFLTYFQNEAQLDKSGLPSDRFFAERPEGSVSTLKIQRTQQEDSAVYLCASSSRPGHFTDTQYFGPGTRLTVL.

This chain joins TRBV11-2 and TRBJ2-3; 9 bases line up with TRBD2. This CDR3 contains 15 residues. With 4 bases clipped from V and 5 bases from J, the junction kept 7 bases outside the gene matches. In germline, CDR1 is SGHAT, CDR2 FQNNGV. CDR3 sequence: CASSSNGLARDTQYF. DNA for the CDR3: TGTGCCAGCAGCTCCAACGGACTAGCGAGAGATACGCAGTATTTT.

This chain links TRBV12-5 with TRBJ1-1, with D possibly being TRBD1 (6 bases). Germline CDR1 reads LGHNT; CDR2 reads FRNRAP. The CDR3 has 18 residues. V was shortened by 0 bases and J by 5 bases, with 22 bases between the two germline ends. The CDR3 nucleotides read TGTGCTAGTGGTTTGGTACGGTTGTTCGGAGGGGGGGGGACTGAAGCTTTCTTT. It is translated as CASGLVRLFGGGGTEAFF. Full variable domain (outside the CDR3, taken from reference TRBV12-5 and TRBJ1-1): DARVTQTPRHKVTEMGQEVTMRCQPILGHNTVFWYRQTMMQGLELLAYFRNRAPLDDSGMPKDRFSAEMPDATLATLKIQPSEPRDSAVYFCASGLVRLFGGGGTEAFFGQGTRLTVV.

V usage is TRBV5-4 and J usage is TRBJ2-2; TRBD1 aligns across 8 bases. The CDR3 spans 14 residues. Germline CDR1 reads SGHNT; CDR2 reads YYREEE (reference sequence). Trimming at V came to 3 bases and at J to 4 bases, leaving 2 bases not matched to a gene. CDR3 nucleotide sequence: TGTGCCAGCAGCTGGGACAGGTTCACCGGGGAGCTGTTTTTT. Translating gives CASSWDRFTGELFF.

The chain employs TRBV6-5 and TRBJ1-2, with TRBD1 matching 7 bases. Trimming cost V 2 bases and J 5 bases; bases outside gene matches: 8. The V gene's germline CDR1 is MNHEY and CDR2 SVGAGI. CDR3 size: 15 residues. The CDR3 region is CASSYSTGVNYGYTF. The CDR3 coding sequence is TGTGCCAGCAGTTACAGCACAGGGGTGAATTATGGCTACACCTTC.

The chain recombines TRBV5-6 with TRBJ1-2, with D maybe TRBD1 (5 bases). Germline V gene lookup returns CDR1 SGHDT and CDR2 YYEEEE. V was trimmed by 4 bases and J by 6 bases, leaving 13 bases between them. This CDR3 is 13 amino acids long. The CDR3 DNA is TGTGCCAGCAGCCCGTTAAGGGGCCATGGCTACACCTTC. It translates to CASSPLRGHGYTF.

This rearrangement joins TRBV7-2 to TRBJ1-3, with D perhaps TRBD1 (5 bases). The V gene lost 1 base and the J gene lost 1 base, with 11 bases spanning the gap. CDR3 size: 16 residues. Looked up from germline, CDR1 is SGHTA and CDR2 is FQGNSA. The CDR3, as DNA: TGTGCCAGCAGCTTAGTGCAGGGAAGGTCTGGAAACACCATATATTTT. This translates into CASSLVQGRSGNTIYF.

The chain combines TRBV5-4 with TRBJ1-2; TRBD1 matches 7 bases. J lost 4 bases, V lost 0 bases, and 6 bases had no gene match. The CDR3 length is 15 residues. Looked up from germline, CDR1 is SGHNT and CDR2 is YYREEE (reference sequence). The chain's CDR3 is CASSLAAGGTYGYTF. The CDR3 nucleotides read TGTGCCAGCAGCTTGGCAGCAGGGGGGACCTATGGCTACACCTTC.

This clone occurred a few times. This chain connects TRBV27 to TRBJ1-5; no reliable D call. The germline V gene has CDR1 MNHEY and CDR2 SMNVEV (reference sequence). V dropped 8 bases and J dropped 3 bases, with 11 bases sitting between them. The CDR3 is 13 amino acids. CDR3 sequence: CASSRGVNQPQHF. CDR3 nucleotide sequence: TGTGCCAGCTCCCGGGGAGTCAATCAGCCCCAGCATTTT.

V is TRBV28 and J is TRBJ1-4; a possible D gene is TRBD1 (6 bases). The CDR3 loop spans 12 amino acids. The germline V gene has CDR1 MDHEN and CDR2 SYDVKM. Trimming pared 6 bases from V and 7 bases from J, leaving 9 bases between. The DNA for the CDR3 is TGTGCCAGCAGCCACAGGGTTGAAAAACTGTTTTTT. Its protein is CASSHRVEKLFF.

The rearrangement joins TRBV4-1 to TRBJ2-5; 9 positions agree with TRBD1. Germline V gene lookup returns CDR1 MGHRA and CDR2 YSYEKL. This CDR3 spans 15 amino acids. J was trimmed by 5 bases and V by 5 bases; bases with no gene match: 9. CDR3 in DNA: TGCGCCAGCAGCATACGACAGGGGGGAATGGAGACCCAGTACTTC. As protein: CASSIRQGGMETQYF.

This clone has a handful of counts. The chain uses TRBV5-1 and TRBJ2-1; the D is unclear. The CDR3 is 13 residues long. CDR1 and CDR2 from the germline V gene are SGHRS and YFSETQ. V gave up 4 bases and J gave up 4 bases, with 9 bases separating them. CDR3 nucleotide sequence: TGCGCCAGCAGCGTCGGGTTGTACAATGAGCAGTTCTTC. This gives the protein CASSVGLYNEQFF.

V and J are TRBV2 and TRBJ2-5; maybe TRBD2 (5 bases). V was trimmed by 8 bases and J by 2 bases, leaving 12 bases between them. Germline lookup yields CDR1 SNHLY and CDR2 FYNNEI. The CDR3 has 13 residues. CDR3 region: CASSTNRQETQYF. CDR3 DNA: TGTGCCAGCTCGACTAACAGACAAGAGACCCAGTACTTC. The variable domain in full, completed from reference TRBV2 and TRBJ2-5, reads EPEVTQTPSHQVTQMGQEVILRCVPISNHLYFYWYRQILGQKVEFLVSFYNNEISEKSEIFDDQFSVERPDGSNFTLKIRSTKLEDSAMYFCASSTNRQETQYFGPGTRLLVL.

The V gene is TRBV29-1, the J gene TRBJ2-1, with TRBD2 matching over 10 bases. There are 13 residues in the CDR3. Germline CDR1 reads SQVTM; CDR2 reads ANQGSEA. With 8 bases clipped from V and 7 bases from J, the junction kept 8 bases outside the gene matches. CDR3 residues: CSMKRGGRNEQFF. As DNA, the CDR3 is TGCAGCATGAAGCGGGGGGGCCGGAATGAGCAGTTCTTC.

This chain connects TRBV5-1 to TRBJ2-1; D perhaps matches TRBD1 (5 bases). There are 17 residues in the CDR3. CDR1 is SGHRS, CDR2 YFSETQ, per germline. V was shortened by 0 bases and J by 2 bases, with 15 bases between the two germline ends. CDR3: CASSLGVGAAPYNEQFF. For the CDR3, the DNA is TGCGCCAGCAGCTTGGGGGTAGGGGCCGCGCCCTACAATGAGCAGTTCTTC.

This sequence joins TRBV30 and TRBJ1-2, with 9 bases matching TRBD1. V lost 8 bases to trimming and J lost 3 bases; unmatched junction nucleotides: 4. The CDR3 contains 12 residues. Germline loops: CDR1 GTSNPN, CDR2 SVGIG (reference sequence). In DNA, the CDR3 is TGTGCCGGGACAGGGAACTACTATGGCTACACCTTC. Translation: CAGTGNYYGYTF.

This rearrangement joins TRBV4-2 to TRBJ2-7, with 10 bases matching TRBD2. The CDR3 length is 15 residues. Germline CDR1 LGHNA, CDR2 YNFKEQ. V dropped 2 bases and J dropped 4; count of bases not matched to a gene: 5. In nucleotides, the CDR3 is TGTGCCAGCAGCCAACTAGCGGGGGCTTGGTACGAGCAGTACTTC. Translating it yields CASSQLAGAWYEQYF.

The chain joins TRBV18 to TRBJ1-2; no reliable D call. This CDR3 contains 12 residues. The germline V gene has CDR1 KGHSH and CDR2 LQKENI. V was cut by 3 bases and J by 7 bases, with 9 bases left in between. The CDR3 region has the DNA TGTGCCAGCTCACCCGCCGCGGGTGGCTACACCTTC. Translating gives CASSPAAGGYTF.

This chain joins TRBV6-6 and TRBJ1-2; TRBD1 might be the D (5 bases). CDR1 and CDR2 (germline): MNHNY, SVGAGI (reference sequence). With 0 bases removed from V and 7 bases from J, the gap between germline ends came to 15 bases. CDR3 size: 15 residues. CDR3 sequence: CASSYSTGGTGGYTF. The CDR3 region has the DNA TGTGCCAGCAGTTACTCGACGGGGGGGACGGGTGGCTACACCTTC.

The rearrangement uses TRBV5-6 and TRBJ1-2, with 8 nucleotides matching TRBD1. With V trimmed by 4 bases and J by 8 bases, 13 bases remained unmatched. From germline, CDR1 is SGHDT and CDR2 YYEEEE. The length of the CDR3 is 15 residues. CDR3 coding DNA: TGTGCCAGCAGCGCCGAGTCTCAGGGGGCTCAAGGCTACACCTTC. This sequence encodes CASSAESQGAQGYTF.

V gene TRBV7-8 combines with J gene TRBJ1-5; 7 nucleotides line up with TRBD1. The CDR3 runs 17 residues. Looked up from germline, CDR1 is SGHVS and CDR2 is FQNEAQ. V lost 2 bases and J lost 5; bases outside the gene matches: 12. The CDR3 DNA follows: TGTGCCAGCAGCTTACCCCAGACAGGGAAGAAGTATCAGCCCCAGCATTTT. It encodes CASSLPQTGKKYQPQHF. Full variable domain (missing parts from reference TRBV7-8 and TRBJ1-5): GAGVSQSPRYKVAKRGQDVALRCDPISGHVSLFWYQQALGQGPEFLTYFQNEAQLDKSGLPSDRFFAERPEGSVSTLKIQRTQQEDSAVYLCASSLPQTGKKYQPQHFGDGTRLSIL.

The CDR3 nucleotides read TGTGCCAGCAGCTCTAGAGCGGTGAACCTCTATAATTCACCCCTCCACTTT. Its translation: CASSSRAVNLYNSPLHF. This sequence joins TRBV5-8 and TRBJ1-6; D remains unclear. This CDR3 has 17 amino acids. With 3 bases removed from V and 3 bases from J, the gap between germline ends came to 16 bases. Germline CDR1 reads SGHTS; CDR2 reads YDEGEE.